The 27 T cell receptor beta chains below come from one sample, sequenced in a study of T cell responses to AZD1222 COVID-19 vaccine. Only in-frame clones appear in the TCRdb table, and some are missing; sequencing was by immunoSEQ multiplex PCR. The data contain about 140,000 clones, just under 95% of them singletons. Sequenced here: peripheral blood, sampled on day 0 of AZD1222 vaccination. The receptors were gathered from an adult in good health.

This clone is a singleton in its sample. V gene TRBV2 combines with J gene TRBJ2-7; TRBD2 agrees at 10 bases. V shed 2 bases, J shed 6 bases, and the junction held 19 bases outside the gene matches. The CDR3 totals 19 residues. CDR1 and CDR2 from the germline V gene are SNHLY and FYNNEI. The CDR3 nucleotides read TGTGCCAGCAGTGAACAGGGGGCGTGGGTAGCGGGAGGTTACGGCGAGCAGTACTTC. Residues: CASSEQGAWVAGGYGEQYF.

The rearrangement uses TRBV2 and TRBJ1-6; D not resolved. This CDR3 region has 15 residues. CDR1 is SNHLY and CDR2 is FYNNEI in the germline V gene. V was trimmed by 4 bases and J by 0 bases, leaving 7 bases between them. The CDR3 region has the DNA TGTGCCAGCAGTGGCCAAGTCTCCTATAATTCACCCCTCCACTTT. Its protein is CASSGQVSYNSPLHF.

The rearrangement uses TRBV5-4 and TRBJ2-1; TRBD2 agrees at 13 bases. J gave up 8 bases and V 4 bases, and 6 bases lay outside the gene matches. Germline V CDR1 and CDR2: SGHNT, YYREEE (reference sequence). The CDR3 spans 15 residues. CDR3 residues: CASSPGTSGDHEQFF. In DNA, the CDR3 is TGTGCCAGCAGCCCCGGGACTAGCGGGGACCATGAGCAGTTCTTC.

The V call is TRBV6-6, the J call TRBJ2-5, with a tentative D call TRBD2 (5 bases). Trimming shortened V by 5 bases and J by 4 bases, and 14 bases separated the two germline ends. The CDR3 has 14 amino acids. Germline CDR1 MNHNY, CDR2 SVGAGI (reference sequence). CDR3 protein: CASSLRGMVETQYF. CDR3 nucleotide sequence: TGTGCCAGCAGTCTACGGGGAATGGTAGAGACCCAGTACTTC.

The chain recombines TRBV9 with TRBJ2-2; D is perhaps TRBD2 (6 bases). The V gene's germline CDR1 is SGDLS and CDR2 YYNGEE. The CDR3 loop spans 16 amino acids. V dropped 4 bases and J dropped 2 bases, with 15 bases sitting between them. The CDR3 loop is CASSLWRELNTGELFF. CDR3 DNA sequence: TGTGCCAGCAGCCTCTGGAGGGAGCTAAACACCGGGGAGCTGTTTTTT.

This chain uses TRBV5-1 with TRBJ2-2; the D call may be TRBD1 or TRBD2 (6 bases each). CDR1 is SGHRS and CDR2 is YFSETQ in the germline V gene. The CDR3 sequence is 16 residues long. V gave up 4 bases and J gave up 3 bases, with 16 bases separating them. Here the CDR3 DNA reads TGCGCCAGCAGCCCCAAGACAGGAGGGGACACCGGGGAGCTGTTTTTT. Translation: CASSPKTGGDTGELFF.

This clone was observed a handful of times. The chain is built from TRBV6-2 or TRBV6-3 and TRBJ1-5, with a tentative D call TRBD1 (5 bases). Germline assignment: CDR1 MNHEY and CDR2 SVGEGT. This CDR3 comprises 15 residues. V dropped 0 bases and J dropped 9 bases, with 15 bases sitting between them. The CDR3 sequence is CASSYSGHDMLPQHF. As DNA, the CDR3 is TGTGCCAGCAGTTACTCGGGGCACGATATGCTGCCCCAGCATTTT.

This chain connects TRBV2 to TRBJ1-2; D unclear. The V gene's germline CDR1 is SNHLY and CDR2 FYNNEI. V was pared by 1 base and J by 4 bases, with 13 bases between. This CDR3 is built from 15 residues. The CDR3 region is CASSEGGRTIYGYTF. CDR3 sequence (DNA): TGTGCCAGCAGTGAAGGAGGCCGAACTATCTATGGCTACACCTTC.

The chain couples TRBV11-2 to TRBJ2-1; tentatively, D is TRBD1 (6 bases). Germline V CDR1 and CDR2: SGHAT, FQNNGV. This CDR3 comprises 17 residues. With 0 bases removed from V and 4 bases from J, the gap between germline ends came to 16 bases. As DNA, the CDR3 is TGTGCCAGCAGCTTAGATCCTGGACAGCTTGGGTACAATGAGCAGTTCTTC. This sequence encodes CASSLDPGQLGYNEQFF.

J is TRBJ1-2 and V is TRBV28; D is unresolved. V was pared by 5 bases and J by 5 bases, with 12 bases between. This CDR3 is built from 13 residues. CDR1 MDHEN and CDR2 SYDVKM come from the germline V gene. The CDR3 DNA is TGTGCCAGCAGTCCGAGACATCTTTATGGCTACACCTTC. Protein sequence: CASSPRHLYGYTF.

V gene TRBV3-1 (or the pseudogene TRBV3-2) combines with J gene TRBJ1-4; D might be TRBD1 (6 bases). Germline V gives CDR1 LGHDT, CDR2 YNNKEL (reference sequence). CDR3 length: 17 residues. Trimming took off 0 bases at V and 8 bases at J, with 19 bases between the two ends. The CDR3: CASSQDQGLQGREKLFF. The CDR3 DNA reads TGTGCCAGCAGCCAAGATCAAGGCTTACAGGGCCGAGAAAAACTGTTTTTT.

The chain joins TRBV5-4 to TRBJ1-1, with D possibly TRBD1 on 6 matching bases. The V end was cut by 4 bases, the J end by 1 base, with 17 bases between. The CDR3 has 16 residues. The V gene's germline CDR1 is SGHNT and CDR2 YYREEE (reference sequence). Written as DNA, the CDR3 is TGTGCCAGCAGCCCGACGGGAAAGGGGGGGAACACTGAAGCTTTCTTT. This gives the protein CASSPTGKGGNTEAFF.

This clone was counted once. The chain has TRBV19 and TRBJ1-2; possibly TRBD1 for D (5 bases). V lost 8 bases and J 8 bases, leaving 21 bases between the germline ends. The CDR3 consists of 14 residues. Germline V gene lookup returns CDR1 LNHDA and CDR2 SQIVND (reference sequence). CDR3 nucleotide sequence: TGTGCCAGTTTCTTTTTGGACACCGGTGGGGGCTACACCTTC. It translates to CASFFLDTGGGYTF.

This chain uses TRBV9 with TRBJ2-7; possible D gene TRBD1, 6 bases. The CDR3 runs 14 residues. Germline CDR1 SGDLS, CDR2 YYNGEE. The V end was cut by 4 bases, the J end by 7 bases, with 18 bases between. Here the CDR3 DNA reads TGTGCCAGCAGCCCCGGGACACCCCTGGGGGAGCAGTACTTC. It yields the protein CASSPGTPLGEQYF.

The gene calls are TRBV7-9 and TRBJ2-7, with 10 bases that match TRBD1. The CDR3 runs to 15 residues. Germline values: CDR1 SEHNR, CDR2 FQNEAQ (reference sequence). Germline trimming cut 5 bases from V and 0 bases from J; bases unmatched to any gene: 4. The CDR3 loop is CASSHGTGVSYEQYF. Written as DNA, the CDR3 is TGTGCCAGCAGCCATGGGACAGGGGTCTCCTACGAGCAGTACTTC.

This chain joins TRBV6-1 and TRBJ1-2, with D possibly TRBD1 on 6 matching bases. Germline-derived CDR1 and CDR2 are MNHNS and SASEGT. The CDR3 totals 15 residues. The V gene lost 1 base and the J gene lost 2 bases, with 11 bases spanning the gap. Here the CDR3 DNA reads TGTGCCAGCAGTGAAGTCGGGGGGCAGAACTATGGCTACACCTTC. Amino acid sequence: CASSEVGGQNYGYTF.

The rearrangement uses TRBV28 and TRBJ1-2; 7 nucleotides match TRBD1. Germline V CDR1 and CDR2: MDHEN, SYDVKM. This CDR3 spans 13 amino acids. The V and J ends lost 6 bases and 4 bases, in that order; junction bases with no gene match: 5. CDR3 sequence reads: CASRDRTGYGYTF. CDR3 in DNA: TGTGCCAGCAGGGACCGGACAGGCTATGGCTACACCTTC.

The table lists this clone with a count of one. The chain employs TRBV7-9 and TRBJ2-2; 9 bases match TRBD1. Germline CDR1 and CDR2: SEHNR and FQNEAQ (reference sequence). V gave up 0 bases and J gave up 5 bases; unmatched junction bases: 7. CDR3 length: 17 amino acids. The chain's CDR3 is CASSLAGTGRVTGELFF. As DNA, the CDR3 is TGTGCCAGCAGCTTAGCTGGGACAGGGAGGGTTACCGGGGAGCTGTTTTTT.

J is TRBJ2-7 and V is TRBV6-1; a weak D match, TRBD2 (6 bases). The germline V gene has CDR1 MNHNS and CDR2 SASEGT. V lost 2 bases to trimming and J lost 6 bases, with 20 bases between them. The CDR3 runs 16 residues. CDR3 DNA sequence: TGTGCCAGCAGTGAAAACGGGAGAGGGGTCGGGACCGAGCAGTACTTC. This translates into CASSENGRGVGTEQYF.

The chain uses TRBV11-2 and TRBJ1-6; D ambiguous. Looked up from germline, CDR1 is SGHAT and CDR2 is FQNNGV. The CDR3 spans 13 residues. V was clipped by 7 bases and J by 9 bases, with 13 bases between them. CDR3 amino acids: CASTARGGSPLHF. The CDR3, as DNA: TGTGCCAGCACCGCCCGAGGAGGTTCACCCCTCCACTTT.

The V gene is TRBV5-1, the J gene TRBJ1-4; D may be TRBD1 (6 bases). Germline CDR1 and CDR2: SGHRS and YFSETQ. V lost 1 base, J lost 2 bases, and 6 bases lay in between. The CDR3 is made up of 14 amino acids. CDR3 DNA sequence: TGCGCCAGCAGCTTGACAGGGACTAATGAAAAACTGTTTTTT. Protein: CASSLTGTNEKLFF.

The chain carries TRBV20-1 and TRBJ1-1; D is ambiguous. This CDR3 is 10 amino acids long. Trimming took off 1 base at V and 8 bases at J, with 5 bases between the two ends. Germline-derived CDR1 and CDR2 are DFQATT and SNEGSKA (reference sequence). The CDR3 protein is CSARALEAFF. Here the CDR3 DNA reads TGCAGTGCTAGAGCTCTGGAAGCTTTCTTT.

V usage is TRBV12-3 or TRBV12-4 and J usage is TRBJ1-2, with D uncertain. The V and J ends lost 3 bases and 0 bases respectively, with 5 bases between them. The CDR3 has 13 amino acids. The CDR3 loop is CASSFHSNYGYTF. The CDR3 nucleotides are TGTGCCAGCAGTTTCCACTCTAACTATGGCTACACCTTC.

The CDR3 coding sequence is TGTGCCAGCAGTTCCCAAGCGAACACTGAAGCTTTCTTT. This translates into CASSSQANTEAFF. The chain has TRBV7-3 and TRBJ1-1; D gene uncertain. With 6 bases removed from V and 1 base from J, the gap between germline ends came to 9 bases. Germline loops: CDR1 SGHTA, CDR2 FQGTGA. The CDR3 runs to 13 residues.

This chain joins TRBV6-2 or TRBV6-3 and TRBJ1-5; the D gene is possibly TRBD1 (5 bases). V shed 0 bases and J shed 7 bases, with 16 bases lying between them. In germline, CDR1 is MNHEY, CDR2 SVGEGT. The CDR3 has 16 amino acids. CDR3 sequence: CASSYSRQLKYQPQHF. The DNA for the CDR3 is TGTGCCAGCAGTTACTCCAGACAGCTTAAGTACCAGCCCCAGCATTTT.

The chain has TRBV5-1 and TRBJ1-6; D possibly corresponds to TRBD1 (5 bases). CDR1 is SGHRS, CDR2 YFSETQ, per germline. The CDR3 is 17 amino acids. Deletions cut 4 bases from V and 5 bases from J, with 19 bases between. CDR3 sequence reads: CASSLRAIGRDNSPLHF. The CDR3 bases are TGCGCCAGCAGCCTCAGGGCGATTGGACGGGATAATTCACCCCTCCACTTT. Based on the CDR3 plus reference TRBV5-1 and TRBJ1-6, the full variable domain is KAGVTQTPRYLIKTRGQQVTLSCSPISGHRSVSWYQQTPGQGLQFLFEYFSETQRNKGNFPGRFSGRQFSNSRSEMNVSTLELGDSALYLCASSLRAIGRDNSPLHFGNGTRLTVT.

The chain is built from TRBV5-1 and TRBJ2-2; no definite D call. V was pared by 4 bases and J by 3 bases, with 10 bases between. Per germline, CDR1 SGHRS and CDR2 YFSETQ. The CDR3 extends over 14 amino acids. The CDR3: CASSPHSDTGELFF. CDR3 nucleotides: TGCGCCAGCAGCCCCCACTCCGACACCGGGGAGCTGTTTTTT.